This T cell receptor beta chain was found in a study of CD8+CD57+ T cells in acquired aplastic anemia listed by TCRdb under 2018. For context, the study as a whole: DNA extracted from sorted CD4+ and CD8+ cells had a mean of roughly 3.4 ug, with a range of roughly 0.19 to 27.4 ug. For healthy donor samples, the average read count was about 10.8 million for CD4+ cells and around 12 million for CD8+ cells.

Comments on this clonotype: Its antigen is unknown. No base qualities exist here, and no much larger clone lies one base off it.

General findings and caveats noted by the study authors: About 30 CD8+ CDR3 sequences were found in both patients and controls but appeared to be highly expressed in patients and within the immunodominant clones of the patients. Patients and healthy controls showed no significant difference in CD8+ Simpson's diversity (P=0.060).

TCR beta VDJ combination and CDR3 sequence profiling used genomic DNA as the template. TCR repertoire sequencing was run on an Illumina HiSeq 2000. The authors' analysis ran thus. TRBV/TRBJ rearrangement plots, CDR3 size and DJ length profiles, and Simpson's diversity index were used to evaluate the repertoires. The most abundant DNA sequence in the deep sequencing data was defined as the immunodominant clone. CDR3 amino acid sequences were checked for sharing across subjects and were also compared against the VDJdb database and published repertoires. TCRdb trimmed public reads at Q25 via fastp, called clones via MiXCR and kept in-frame beta chains. Duplicate CDR3 protein sequences are folded into a single record with the most common DNA and genes. Clone size and V and J calls follow TCRdb, not the original study. Present in this sample are about 80,000 distinct CDR3 sequences, about half of which were seen just once. The ten largest clonotypes hold 66% of the sample.

The study deep-sequenced TCR repertoires of sorted CD4+ and CD8+ blood T cells from severe aplastic anemia patients and healthy subjects. Ficoll-Paque density gradient centrifugation was used to isolate peripheral blood mononuclear cells. CD4+ and CD8+ T cells were sorted by FACS or magnetic beads before DNA extraction. The sample consisted of sorted CD4+, CD8+, or CD8+CD57+ T cells (not recorded which) from PBMCs. This TCR was recovered from a human donor in good health, serving as a control.

The CDR3 region: CASSHSRGYEQYF. The DNA is as follows: TGTGCCAGCAGCCACTCGCGGGGCTACGAGCAGTACTTC. Recombination joined TRBV5-4 with TRBJ2-7; TRBD2 is possibly the D segment (6 matching bases). The germline V gene (reference sequence) specifies SGHNT as CDR1 and YYREEE as CDR2. V loses 4 bases of germline sequence and J loses 3 bases, and the interval between the two ends is 11 bases. The CDR3 spans 13 residues, from the cysteine through the phenylalanine. Left in the record is the CDR3 DNA by itself, 39 bases read in frame from the first base.